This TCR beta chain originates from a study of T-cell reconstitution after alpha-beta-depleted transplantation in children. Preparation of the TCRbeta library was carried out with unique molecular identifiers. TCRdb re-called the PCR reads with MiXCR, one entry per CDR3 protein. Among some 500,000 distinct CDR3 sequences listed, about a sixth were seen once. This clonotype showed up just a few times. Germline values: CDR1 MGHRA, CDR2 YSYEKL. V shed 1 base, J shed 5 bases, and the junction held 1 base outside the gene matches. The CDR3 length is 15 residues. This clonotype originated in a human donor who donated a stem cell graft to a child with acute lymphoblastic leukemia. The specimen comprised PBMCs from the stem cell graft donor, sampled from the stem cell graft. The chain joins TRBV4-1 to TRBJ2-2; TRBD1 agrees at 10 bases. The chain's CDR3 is CASSQVGQGTGELFF. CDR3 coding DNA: TGCGCCAGCAGCCAAGTGGGACAGGGGACCGGGGAGCTGTTTTTT.